The sequence of this T cell receptor beta chain was determined in a study of T cell clonotyping in hematopoietic cell transplantation. The study's findings and limits: After transplant, recipient diversity fell while pathologically expanded clonotypes grew through day 180.

Only in-frame clones appear in the TCRdb table, and some are missing; sequencing was by immunoSEQ multiplex PCR. The data show about 18,000 clones, 86% seen once. About this clone: What it binds is not known.

The sample's time point: recipient sample about 28 days before transplant, after cytoreduction. The sequenced sample was peripheral blood mononuclear cells, obtained before stem cell transplant. This TCR was sampled from a man aged 45-65 years with acute myeloid leukemia. Some clones in this sample may be carry-over from other donors' samples.

The CDR3 loop reads CASSFSRTGGGETQYF. CDR3 coding DNA: TGTGCCAGCAGCTTCTCGCGGACAGGGGGTGGAGAGACCCAGTACTTC. The rearrangement uses TRBV7-6 and TRBJ2-5, with 10 nucleotides matching TRBD1. This CDR3 contains 16 residues. Germline lookup yields CDR1 SGHVS and CDR2 FNYEAQ. Trimming at V came to 3 bases and at J to 4 bases, leaving 8 bases not matched to a gene.